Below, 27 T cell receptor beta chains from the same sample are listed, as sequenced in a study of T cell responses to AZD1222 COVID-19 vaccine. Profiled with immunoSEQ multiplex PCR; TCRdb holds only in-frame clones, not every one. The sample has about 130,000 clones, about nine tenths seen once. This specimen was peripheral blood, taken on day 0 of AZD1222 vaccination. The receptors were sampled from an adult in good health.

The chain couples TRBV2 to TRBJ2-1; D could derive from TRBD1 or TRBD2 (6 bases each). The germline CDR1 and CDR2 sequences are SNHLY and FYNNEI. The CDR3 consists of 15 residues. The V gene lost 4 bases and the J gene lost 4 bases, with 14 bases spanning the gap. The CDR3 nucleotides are TGTGCCAGCAGTGGGGGGGCGGCCCTATACAATGAGCAGTTCTTC. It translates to CASSGGAALYNEQFF. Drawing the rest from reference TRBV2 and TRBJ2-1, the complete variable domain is EPEVTQTPSHQVTQMGQEVILRCVPISNHLYFYWYRQILGQKVEFLVSFYNNEISEKSEIFDDQFSVERPDGSNFTLKIRSTKLEDSAMYFCASSGGAALYNEQFFGPGTRLTVL.

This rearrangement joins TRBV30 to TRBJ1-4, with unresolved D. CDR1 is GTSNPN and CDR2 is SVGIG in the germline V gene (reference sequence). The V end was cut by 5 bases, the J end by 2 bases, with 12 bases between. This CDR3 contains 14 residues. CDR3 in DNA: TGTGCCTGGGGGGTGGGTGCGACTAATGAAAAACTGTTTTTT. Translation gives CAWGVGATNEKLFF.

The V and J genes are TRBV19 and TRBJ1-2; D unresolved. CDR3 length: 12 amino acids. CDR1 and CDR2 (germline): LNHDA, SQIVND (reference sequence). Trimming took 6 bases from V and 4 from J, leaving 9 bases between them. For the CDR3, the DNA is TGTGCCAGTAGAGGTATAACCTATGGCTACACCTTC. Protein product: CASRGITYGYTF. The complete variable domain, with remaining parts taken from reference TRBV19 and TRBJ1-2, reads DGGITQSPKYLFRKEGQNVTLSCEQNLNHDAMYWYRQDPGQGLRLIYYSQIVNDFQKGDIAEGYSVSREKKESFPLTVTSAQKNPTAFYLCASRGITYGYTFGSGTRLTVV.

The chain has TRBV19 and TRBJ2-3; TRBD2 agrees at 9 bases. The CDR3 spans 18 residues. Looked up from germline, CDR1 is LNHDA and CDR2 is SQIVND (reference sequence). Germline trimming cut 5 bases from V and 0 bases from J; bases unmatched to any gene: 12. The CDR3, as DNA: TGTGCCAGTAGTGGGGGTAGCGGGGGTCGTCGAAGCACAGATACGCAGTATTTT. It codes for CASSGGSGGRRSTDTQYF. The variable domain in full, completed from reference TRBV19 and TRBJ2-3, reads DGGITQSPKYLFRKEGQNVTLSCEQNLNHDAMYWYRQDPGQGLRLIYYSQIVNDFQKGDIAEGYSVSREKKESFPLTVTSAQKNPTAFYLCASSGGSGGRRSTDTQYFGPGTRLTVL.

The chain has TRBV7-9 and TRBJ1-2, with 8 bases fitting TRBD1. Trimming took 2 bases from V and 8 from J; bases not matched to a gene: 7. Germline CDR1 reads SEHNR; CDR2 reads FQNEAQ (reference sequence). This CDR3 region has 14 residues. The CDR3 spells CASSLQDRVGGYTF. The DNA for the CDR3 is TGTGCCAGCAGCTTACAGGACAGGGTGGGCGGCTACACCTTC.

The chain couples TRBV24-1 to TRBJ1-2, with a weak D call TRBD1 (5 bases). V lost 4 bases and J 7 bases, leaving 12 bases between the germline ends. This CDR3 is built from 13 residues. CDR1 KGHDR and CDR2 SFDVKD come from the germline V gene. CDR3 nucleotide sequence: TGTGCCACCAGTGAGGGCCAGGGCGGTGGCTACACCTTC. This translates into CATSEGQGGGYTF.

The CDR3 DNA is TGTGCCAGCAGGGGAACAGGGGGGGCCTACGAGCAGTACTTC. Translating it yields CASRGTGGAYEQYF. The chain recombines TRBV6-5 with TRBJ2-7; D is perhaps TRBD1 (8 bases). The V and J ends lost 6 bases and 2 bases respectively, with 14 bases between them. This CDR3 is 14 amino acids long. Germline-derived CDR1 and CDR2 are MNHEY and SVGAGI.

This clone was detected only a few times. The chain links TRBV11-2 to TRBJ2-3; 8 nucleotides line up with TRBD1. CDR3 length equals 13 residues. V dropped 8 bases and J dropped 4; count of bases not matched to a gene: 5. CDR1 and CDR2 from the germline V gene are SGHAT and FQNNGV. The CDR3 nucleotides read TGTGCCAGCCGGACAGGGACTTCAGATACGCAGTATTTT. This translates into CASRTGTSDTQYF.

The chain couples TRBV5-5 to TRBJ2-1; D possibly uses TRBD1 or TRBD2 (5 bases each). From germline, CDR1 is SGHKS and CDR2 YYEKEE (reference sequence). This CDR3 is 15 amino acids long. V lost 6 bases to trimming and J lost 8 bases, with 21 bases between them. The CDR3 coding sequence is TGTGCCAGCACCCCCGTGGGGACCGCCATAGATGAGCAGTTCTTC. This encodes CASTPVGTAIDEQFF. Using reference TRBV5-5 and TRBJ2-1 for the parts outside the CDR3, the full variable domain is DAGVTQSPTHLIKTRGQQVTLRCSPISGHKSVSWYQQVLGQGPQFIFQYYEKEERGRGNFPDRFSARQFPNYSSELNVNALLLGDSALYLCASTPVGTAIDEQFFGPGTRLTVL.

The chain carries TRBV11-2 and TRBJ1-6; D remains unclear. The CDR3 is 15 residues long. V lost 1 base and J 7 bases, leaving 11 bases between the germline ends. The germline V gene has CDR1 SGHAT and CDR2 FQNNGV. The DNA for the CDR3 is TGTGCCAGCAGCTTAGTCGGCTCGGGGAATTCACCCCTCCACTTT. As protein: CASSLVGSGNSPLHF.

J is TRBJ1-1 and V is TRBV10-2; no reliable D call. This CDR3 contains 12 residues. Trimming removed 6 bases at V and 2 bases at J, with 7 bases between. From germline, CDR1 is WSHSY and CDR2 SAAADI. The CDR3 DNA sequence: TGCGCCAGCAGGCCGGCTAACACTGAAGCTTTCTTT. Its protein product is CASRPANTEAFF.

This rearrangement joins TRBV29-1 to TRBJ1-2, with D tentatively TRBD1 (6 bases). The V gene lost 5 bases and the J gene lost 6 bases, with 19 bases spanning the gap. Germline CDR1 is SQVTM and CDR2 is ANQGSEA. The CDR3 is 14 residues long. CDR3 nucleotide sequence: TGCAGCGTTTCAAGGGGGGAACCAGTGCATGGCTACACCTTC. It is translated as CSVSRGEPVHGYTF.

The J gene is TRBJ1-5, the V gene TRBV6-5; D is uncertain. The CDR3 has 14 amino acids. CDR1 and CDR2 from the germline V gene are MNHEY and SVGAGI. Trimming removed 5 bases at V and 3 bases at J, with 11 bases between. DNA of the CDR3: TGTGCCAGCAGTCGGGGTTTGATCAATCAGCCCCAGCATTTT. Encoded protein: CASSRGLINQPQHF.

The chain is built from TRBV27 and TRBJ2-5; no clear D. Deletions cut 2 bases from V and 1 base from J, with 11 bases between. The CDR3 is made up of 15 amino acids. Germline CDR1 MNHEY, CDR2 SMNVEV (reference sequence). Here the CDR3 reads CASSLRRQPQETQYF. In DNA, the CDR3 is TGTGCCAGCAGTTTAAGGCGCCAGCCCCAAGAGACCCAGTACTTC.

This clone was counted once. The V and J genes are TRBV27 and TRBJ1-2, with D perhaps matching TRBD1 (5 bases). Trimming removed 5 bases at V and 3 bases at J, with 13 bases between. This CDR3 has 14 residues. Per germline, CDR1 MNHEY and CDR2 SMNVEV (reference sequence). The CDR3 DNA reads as TGTGCCAGCAGTCCCAAGACAGATTACTATGGCTACACCTTC. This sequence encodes CASSPKTDYYGYTF.

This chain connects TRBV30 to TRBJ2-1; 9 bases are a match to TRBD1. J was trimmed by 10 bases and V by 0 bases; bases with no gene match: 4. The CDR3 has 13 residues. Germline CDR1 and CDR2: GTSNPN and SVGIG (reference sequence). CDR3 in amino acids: CAWSVQGAREQFF. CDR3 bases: TGTGCCTGGAGTGTACAGGGGGCGCGGGAGCAGTTCTTC.

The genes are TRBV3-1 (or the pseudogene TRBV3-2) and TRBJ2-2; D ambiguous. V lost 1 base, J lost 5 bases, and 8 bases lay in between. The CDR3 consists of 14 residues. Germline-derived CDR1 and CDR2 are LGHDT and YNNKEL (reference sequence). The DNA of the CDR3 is TGTGCCAGCAGCCAAGTCCAGAAAACCGGGGAGCTGTTTTTT. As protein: CASSQVQKTGELFF.

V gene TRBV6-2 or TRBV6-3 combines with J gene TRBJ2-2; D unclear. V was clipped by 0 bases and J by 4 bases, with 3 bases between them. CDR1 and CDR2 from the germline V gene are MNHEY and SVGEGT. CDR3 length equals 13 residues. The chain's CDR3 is CASSYSSTGELFF. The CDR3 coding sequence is TGTGCCAGCAGTTACTCTAGCACCGGGGAGCTGTTTTTT.

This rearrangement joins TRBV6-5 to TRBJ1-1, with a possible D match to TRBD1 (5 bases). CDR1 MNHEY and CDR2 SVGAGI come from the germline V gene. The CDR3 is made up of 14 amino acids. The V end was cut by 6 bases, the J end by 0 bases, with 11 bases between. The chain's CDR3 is CASRMTDMNTEAFF. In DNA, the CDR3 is TGTGCCAGCAGAATGACGGACATGAACACTGAAGCTTTCTTT.

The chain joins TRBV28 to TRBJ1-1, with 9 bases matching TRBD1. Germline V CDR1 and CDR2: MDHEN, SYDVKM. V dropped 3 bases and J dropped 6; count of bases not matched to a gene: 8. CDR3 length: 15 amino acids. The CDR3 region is CASSLGTGRRAEAFF. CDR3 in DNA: TGTGCCAGCAGTTTGGGGACAGGGAGGAGGGCTGAAGCTTTCTTT.

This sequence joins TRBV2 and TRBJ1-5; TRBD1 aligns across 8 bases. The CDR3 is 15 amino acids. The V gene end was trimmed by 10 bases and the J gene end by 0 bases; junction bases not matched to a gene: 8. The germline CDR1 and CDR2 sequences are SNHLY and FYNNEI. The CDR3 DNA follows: TGTGCCACCACTAGGACAGGGAATAGCAATCAGCCCCAGCATTTT. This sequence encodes CATTRTGNSNQPQHF.

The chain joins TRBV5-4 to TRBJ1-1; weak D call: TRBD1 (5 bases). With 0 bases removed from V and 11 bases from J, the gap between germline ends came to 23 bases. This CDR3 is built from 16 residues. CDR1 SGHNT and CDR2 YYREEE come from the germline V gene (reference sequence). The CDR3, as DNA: TGTGCCAGCAGCTTGGGACTTCAGAGAAGGGGAAAAGAGGCTTTCTTT. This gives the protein CASSLGLQRRGKEAFF.

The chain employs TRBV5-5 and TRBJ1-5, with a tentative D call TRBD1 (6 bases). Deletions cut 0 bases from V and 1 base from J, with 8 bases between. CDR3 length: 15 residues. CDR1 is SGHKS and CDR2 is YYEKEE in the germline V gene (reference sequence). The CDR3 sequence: CASSLDRVSNQPQHF. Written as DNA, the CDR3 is TGTGCCAGCAGCTTGGACAGGGTAAGCAATCAGCCCCAGCATTTT.

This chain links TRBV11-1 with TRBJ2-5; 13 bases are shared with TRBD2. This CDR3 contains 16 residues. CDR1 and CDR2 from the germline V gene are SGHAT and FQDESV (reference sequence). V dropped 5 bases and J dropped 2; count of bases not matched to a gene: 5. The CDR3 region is CASSERTSGGQETQYF. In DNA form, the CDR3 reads TGTGCCAGCAGCGAACGGACTAGCGGGGGACAAGAGACCCAGTACTTC.

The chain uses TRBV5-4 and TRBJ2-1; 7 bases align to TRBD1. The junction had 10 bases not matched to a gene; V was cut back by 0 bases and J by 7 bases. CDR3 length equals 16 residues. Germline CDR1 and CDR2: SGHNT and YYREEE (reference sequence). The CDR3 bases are TGTGCCAGCAGCTTGGGTTCTCGACAGGGAATTAATGAGCAGTTCTTC. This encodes CASSLGSRQGINEQFF.

The CDR3: CASSLYRDGYEQYF. CDR3 nucleotide sequence: TGTGCCAGCAGCTTATACAGGGACGGGTACGAGCAGTACTTC. The V gene is TRBV7-8, the J gene TRBJ2-7; D perhaps matches TRBD1 (6 bases). This CDR3 is 14 amino acids long. CDR1 is SGHVS and CDR2 is FQNEAQ in the germline V gene. V was shortened by 2 bases and J by 4 bases, with 12 bases between the two germline ends.

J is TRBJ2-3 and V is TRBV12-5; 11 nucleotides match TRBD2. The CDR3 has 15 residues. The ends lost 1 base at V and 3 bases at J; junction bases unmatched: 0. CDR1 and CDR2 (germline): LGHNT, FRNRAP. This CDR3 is CASGLGLAGTDTQYF. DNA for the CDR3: TGTGCTAGTGGTTTGGGACTAGCGGGGACAGATACGCAGTATTTT.